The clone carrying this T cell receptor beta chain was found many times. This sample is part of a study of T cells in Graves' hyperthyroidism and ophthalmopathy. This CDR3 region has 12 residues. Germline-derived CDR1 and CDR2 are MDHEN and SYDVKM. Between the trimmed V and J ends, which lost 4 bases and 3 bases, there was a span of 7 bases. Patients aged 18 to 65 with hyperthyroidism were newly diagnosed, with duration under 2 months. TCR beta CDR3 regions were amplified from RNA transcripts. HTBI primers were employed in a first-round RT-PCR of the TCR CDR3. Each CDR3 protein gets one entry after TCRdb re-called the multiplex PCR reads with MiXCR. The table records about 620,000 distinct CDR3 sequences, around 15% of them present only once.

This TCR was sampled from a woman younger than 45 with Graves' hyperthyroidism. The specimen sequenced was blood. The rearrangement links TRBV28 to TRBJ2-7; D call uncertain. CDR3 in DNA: TGTGCCAGCAGTTGGCGTTTCTACGAGCAGTACTTC. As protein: CASSWRFYEQYF.